This T cell receptor (beta chain) came from a study of blood T cell repertoires in COVID-19. Overall study: Acute and convalescent COVID-19 samples came from the United States, Italy and Spain. The cDNA or gDNA used as material had been derived from T cells, B-cell-depleted T cells, or PBMCs.

Germline V gene lookup returns CDR1 MDHEN and CDR2 SYDVKM. The length of the CDR3 is 18 residues. V was pared by 1 base and J by 1 base, with 9 bases of the junction left unmatched. Methods used by the authors: Amplification of reference gene primers provided the estimated nucleated cell counts. The data were produced by immunoSEQ multiplex PCR, yet TCRdb's version contains in-frame clones alone and is incomplete. That table gives V, J and clone size, and the DNA gave D and trimming. The sample includes 250,000 to 350,000 clones, about 85% seen only once; the top ten take about 4%. This clone was seen only a few times.

The sequencing sample was made of peripheral blood. The gene calls are TRBV28 and TRBJ2-7, with 11 nucleotides matching TRBD1. The sequence was obtained from a woman between 45 and 65 years old with active or convalescent COVID-19. CDR3 protein: CASSLFWDRGGKSYEQYF. The CDR3 DNA follows: TGTGCCAGCAGTTTATTCTGGGACAGGGGGGGAAAGTCCTACGAGCAGTACTTC.